The clone carrying this T cell receptor (beta chain) was found a few times. The antigen is undetermined. Tagging with unique molecular identifiers was a feature of the TCR beta cDNA libraries. Some 540,000 cDNA molecules were obtained from about 0.98 to 11 million T cells. Each CDR3 protein is one row after TCRdb ran MiXCR on the PCR reads. Of 550,000 to 700,000 distinct CDR3 sequences listed, 44% were seen once; the top ten hold over 1.5%. Germline-derived CDR1 and CDR2 are SEHNR and FQNEAQ (reference sequence). Trimming shortened V by 5 bases and J by 15 bases, and 17 bases separated the two germline ends. The CDR3 runs to 12 residues. The sample originates from a study of post-analysis software for immune sequencing data. Study-level points and caveats: Among multiple sclerosis patients, normalized Chao1 diversity was significantly below that of controls. Patients showed TRBV5-6, TRBV5-1 and TRBV20-1 among five TRBV segments more frequent than in controls. Strong co-clustering by F measure was seen for same-batch samples.

The chain employs TRBV7-9 and TRBJ2-4; weak D call: TRBD2 (6 bases). The clonotype originates from a girl aged 5-17 years with multiple sclerosis. Specimen: blood. CDR3 in amino acids: CASSRDFGRWYF. The CDR3 coding sequence is TGTGCCAGCAGCCGGGACTTTGGGAGGTGGTACTTC.